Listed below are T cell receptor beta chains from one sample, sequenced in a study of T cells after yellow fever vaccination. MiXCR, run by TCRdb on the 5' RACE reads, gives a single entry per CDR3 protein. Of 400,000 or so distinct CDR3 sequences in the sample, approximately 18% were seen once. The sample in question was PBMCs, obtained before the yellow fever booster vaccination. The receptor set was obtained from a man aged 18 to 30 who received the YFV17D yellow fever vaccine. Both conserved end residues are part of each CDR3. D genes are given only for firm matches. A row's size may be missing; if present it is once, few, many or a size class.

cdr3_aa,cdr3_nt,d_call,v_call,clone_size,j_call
CASSEPPGGWAFF,TGTGCCAGCAGCGAACCACCGGGTGGTTGGGCTTTCTTT,-,TRBV12-3/TRBV12-4,once,TRBJ1-1
CASSFDGGQETQYF,TGTGCCAGCAGCTTCGACGGGGGCCAAGAGACCCAGTACTTC,-,TRBV7-9,-,TRBJ2-5
CASSVEGRPTDTQYF,TGTGCCAGCAGCGTAGAGGGGAGGCCAACAGATACGCAGTATTTT,-,TRBV9,few,TRBJ2-3
CSVSQGLDTEAFF,TGCAGTGTTTCTCAGGGACTCGACACTGAAGCTTTCTTT,-,TRBV20-1,-,TRBJ1-1
CASRIWATRADTQYF,TGTGCCAGCAGGATCTGGGCTACCCGGGCAGATACGCAGTATTTT,-,TRBV7-2,-,TRBJ2-3
CASSVTSKETQYF,TGCGCCAGCAGCGTGACTAGTAAAGAGACCCAGTACTTC,-,TRBV5-1,-,TRBJ2-5
CATSRGGGAIDTQYF,TGTGCCACCAGCAGGGGGGGGGGAGCAATAGATACGCAGTATTTT,TRBD2,TRBV15,few,TRBJ2-3
CAATTPPGSWQYF,TGTGCCGCCACCACACCCCCCGGCAGTTGGCAGTATTTT,-,TRBV6-1,few,TRBJ2-3
CSTPGGDEQFF,TGCAGCACCCCGGGCGGGGATGAGCAGTTCTTC,-,TRBV29-1,-,TRBJ2-1
CSGKTGTDTQYF,TGCAGCGGTAAGACAGGCACAGATACGCAGTATTTT,-,TRBV29-1,few,TRBJ2-3
CSARDRRPGFGYTF,TGCAGTGCTAGAGATCGCCGACCAGGGTTCGGCTACACCTTC,-,TRBV20-1,few,TRBJ1-2
CASSLGPRGASYNEQFF,TGTGCCAGCAGCTTAGGCCCCCGGGGGGCGTCATACAATGAGCAGTTCTTC,-,TRBV7-8,-,TRBJ2-1
CATSRDGVGAIYNEQFF,TGTGCCACCAGCAGAGATGGTGTGGGGGCTATCTACAATGAGCAGTTCTTC,-,TRBV15,many,TRBJ2-1
CASRGRGFTGELFF,TGCGCCAGCAGAGGGCGGGGATTTACCGGGGAGCTGTTTTTT,-,TRBV10-2,few,TRBJ2-2
CASSYGPGRIWTEAFF,TGTGCCAGCAGCTACGGTCCGGGGAGGATATGGACTGAAGCTTTCTTT,-,TRBV7-2,few,TRBJ1-1
CASSALQGADSPLHF,TGCGCCAGCAGCGCACTACAGGGGGCGGATTCACCCCTCCACTTT,TRBD1,TRBV5-1,-,TRBJ1-6
CASSTGVGTEAFF,TGTGCCAGCAGTACAGGAGTTGGAACTGAAGCTTTCTTT,-,TRBV12-3/TRBV12-4,-,TRBJ1-1
CATGQGLNTEAFF,TGTGCCACCGGACAGGGTTTGAACACTGAAGCTTTCTTT,TRBD1,TRBV27,few,TRBJ1-1
CSARAQGADNSPLHF,TGCAGTGCTAGAGCACAGGGGGCCGATAATTCACCCCTCCACTTT,TRBD1,TRBV20-1,many,TRBJ1-6
CASSLRGAGPQHF,TGTGCCAGCAGTTTAAGAGGGGCTGGGCCCCAGCATTTT,-,TRBV12-3/TRBV12-4,-,TRBJ1-5
CASSSPGTARVLTF,TGTGCCAGCAGCTCACCCGGGACAGCCCGGGTCCTGACTTTC,TRBD1,TRBV7-9,-,TRBJ2-6
CASSSFYRHSGYTF,TGTGCCAGCAGTTCATTCTACAGACATTCGGGCTACACCTTC,-,TRBV6-5,-,TRBJ1-2
CASSVQGNTQYF,TGTGCCAGCAGTGTTCAGGGAAATACGCAGTATTTT,-,TRBV2,-,TRBJ2-3
CASSVTGQGSGNTIYF,TGTGCCAGCAGCGTTACCGGACAGGGCTCAGGAAACACCATATATTTT,TRBD1,TRBV9,-,TRBJ1-3
CASMQGNNQPQHF,TGTGCCAGCATGCAGGGCAACAATCAGCCCCAGCATTTT,-,TRBV6-5,-,TRBJ1-5
CASSSTSSGETQYF,TGTGCCAGCAGTTCGACTAGTTCGGGGGAGACCCAGTACTTC,-,TRBV6-6,few,TRBJ2-5
CSARRADRESPLHF,TGCAGTGCTAGGCGGGCCGACAGGGAATCACCCCTCCACTTT,TRBD1,TRBV20-1,many,TRBJ1-6
CASSHGGADTQYF,TGCGCCAGCAGTCACGGTGGCGCAGATACGCAGTATTTT,-,TRBV4-1,few,TRBJ2-3
CASSSEVYQPQHF,TGTGCCAGCAGTTCAGAGGTGTACCAGCCCCAGCATTTT,-,TRBV6-5,few,TRBJ1-5
CASSRQGSRTEAFF,TGTGCCAGCAGCCGACAGGGGAGTCGCACTGAAGCTTTCTTT,TRBD1,TRBV11-1,-,TRBJ1-1